The 15 T cell receptor beta chains presented below share a single source sample, sequenced in a study of high-grade serous ovarian cancer treatment subgroups. Tumor samples were obtained before definitive surgery or chemotherapy. Sequencing was performed with immunoSEQ multiplex PCR; in TCRdb, only in-frame clones are kept and a portion is missing. The sample has 5,000 to 6,000 clones; 80% are singletons. The material sequenced was tumor tissue. The receptor set was obtained from a human donor with high-grade serous ovarian cancer.

The rearrangement links TRBV19 to TRBJ2-7, with D maybe TRBD2 (6 bases). This CDR3 has 14 residues. Germline CDR1 LNHDA, CDR2 SQIVND (reference sequence). Trimming stripped 4 bases from V and 3 bases from J, with 13 bases between. The CDR3, as DNA: TGTGCCAGTAGTAGATCCCTGGGGGGCTACGAGCAGTACTTC. It yields the protein CASSRSLGGYEQYF.

This clone appeared a few times. This chain links TRBV30 with TRBJ1-3, with 9 bases that match TRBD1. CDR3 length equals 14 residues. Trimming took 6 bases from V and 4 from J; bases not matched to a gene: 7. The germline CDR1 and CDR2 sequences are GTSNPN and SVGIG (reference sequence). The CDR3 region has the DNA TGTGCCTGTCGACAGGGGGTGGAAGGAAACACCATATATTTT. Translating it yields CACRQGVEGNTIYF.

The chain has TRBV5-6 and TRBJ1-5, with D perhaps TRBD1 (6 bases). The CDR3 spans 16 residues. The V and J ends lost 0 bases and 3 bases respectively, with 13 bases between them. The germline V gene has CDR1 SGHDT and CDR2 YYEEEE. The CDR3 here is CASSLATGDNNQPQHF. CDR3 coding DNA: TGTGCCAGCAGCTTGGCGACAGGAGATAACAATCAGCCCCAGCATTTT.

This chain links TRBV7-2 with TRBJ1-1, with TRBD1 as a possible D gene (5 bases). Germline V gives CDR1 SGHTA, CDR2 FQGNSA. The germline V and J ends were trimmed by 7 bases and 7 bases, with 19 bases remaining between them. CDR3 length: 14 amino acids. The CDR3 loop is CASNAVPGTSEAFF. CDR3 nucleotide sequence: TGTGCCAGCAACGCGGTTCCGGGGACCAGTGAAGCTTTCTTT.

The rearrangement joins TRBV7-6 to TRBJ2-2; 8 bases match TRBD1. Per germline, CDR1 SGHVS and CDR2 FNYEAQ. Trimming removed 2 bases from V and 3 bases from J; junction bases left unmatched: 2. The CDR3 has 15 residues. The CDR3: CASSLLQGDTGELFF. The CDR3 DNA sequence: TGTGCCAGCAGCTTATTACAGGGGGACACCGGGGAGCTGTTTTTT.

V gene TRBV10-3 combines with J gene TRBJ1-2; 11 bases are shared with TRBD1. Germline loops: CDR1 ENHRY, CDR2 SYGVKD. CDR3 length: 16 amino acids. V was pared by 8 bases and J by 4 bases, with 12 bases of the junction left unmatched. The CDR3 nucleotides read TGTGCCATCGGGGACGGATGGGACAGGGGGGCCTATGGCTACACCTTC. This sequence encodes CAIGDGWDRGAYGYTF.

This CDR3 is CASSYSQAGQETQYF. CDR3 in DNA: TGTGCCAGCAGTTACTCTCAAGCGGGGCAAGAGACCCAGTACTTC. The rearrangement links TRBV6-5 to TRBJ2-5; 7 bases map to TRBD2. The CDR3 runs to 15 residues. Trimming at V came to 0 bases and at J to 2 bases, leaving 3 bases not matched to a gene. In germline, CDR1 is MNHEY, CDR2 SVGAGI.

V and J are TRBV28 and TRBJ2-1, with 7 bases aligning to TRBD2. The V gene end was trimmed by 7 bases and the J gene end by 8 bases; junction bases not matched to a gene: 5. The CDR3 length is 12 residues. Germline lookup yields CDR1 MDHEN and CDR2 SYDVKM. The CDR3 DNA sequence: TGTGCCAGCAAGTGGGCGGGAGATGAGCAGTTCTTC. It yields the protein CASKWAGDEQFF.

The chain employs TRBV5-1 and TRBJ2-7; TRBD1 aligns across 11 bases. This CDR3 has 14 residues. Trimming removed 4 bases from V and 2 bases from J; junction bases left unmatched: 2. Germline values: CDR1 SGHRS, CDR2 YFSETQ. CDR3 in amino acids: CASSTGQGAYEQYF. The CDR3 DNA reads TGCGCCAGCAGCACGGGACAGGGGGCCTACGAGCAGTACTTC.

CDR3 sequence (DNA): TGTGCCAGCAGGACTAGCCTCACCTACAATGAGCAGTTCTTC. Amino acids: CASRTSLTYNEQFF. The V gene is TRBV7-2, the J gene TRBJ2-1; 7 nucleotides match TRBD2. Germline lookup yields CDR1 SGHTA and CDR2 FQGNSA. With V trimmed by 6 bases and J by 2 bases, 4 bases remained unmatched. The CDR3 totals 14 residues.

The chain joins TRBV10-2 to TRBJ1-1, with a weak D call TRBD1 (5 bases). Trimming removed 4 bases at V and 12 bases at J, with 9 bases between. Germline CDR1 reads WSHSY; CDR2 reads SAAADI. The CDR3 covers 10 residues. CDR3 coding DNA: TGCGCCAGCAGTGCAGGGCCGACTTTCTTT. Translating it yields CASSAGPTFF.

The rearrangement links TRBV5-1 to TRBJ2-7; 7 positions agree with TRBD1. Trimming at V came to 4 bases and at J to 0 bases, leaving 13 bases not matched to a gene. Germline CDR1 and CDR2: SGHRS and YFSETQ. The CDR3 runs to 17 residues. The CDR3 nucleotides read TGCGCCAGCAGCCCACGGCCGGGACAGAGAAGCTCCTACGAGCAGTACTTC. Amino acid sequence: CASSPRPGQRSSYEQYF.

V usage is TRBV5-1 and J usage is TRBJ1-1; maybe TRBD1 (5 bases). This CDR3 has 15 residues. Germline values: CDR1 SGHRS, CDR2 YFSETQ. The V end lost 0 bases, the J end lost 1 base, and 10 bases lay between the germline ends. CDR3 coding DNA: TGCGCCAGCAGCTTGGCTTTGGGGGGGAACACTGAAGCTTTCTTT. Translation gives CASSLALGGNTEAFF.

The chain uses TRBV27 and TRBJ2-7, with D possibly being TRBD1 (6 bases). The CDR3 covers 14 residues. Germline loops: CDR1 MNHEY, CDR2 SMNVEV (reference sequence). V was pared by 6 bases and J by 2 bases, with 14 bases between. The DNA for the CDR3 is TGTGCCAGCAGACTAAAGGGGGTTGCCTACGAGCAGTACTTC. This gives the protein CASRLKGVAYEQYF.

The J gene is TRBJ1-5, the V gene TRBV15; D gene ambiguous. The CDR3 length is 12 residues. Germline values: CDR1 LNHNV, CDR2 YYDKDF (reference sequence). Trimming took off 5 bases at V and 0 bases at J, with 2 bases between the two ends. CDR3 sequence (DNA): TGTGCCACCAGCTCTAGCAATCAGCCCCAGCATTTT. Protein product: CATSSSNQPQHF. The full variable domain, with the rest looked up from reference TRBV15 and TRBJ1-5, is DAMVIQNPRYQVTQFGKPVTLSCSQTLNHNVMYWYQQKSSQAPKLLFHYYDKDFNNEADTPDNFQSRRPNTSFCFLDIRSPGLGDTAMYLCATSSSNQPQHFGDGTRLSIL.